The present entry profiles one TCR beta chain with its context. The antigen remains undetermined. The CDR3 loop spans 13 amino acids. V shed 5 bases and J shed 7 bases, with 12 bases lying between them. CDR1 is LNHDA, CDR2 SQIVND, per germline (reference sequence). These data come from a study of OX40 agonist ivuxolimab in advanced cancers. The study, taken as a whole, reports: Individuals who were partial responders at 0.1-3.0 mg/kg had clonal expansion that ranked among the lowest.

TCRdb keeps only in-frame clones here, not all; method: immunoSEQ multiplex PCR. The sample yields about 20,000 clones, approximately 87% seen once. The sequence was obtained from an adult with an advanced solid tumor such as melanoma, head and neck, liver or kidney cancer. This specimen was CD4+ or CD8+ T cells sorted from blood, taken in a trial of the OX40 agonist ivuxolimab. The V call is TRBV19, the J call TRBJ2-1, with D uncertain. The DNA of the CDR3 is TGTGCCAGTAGTTCCTTGACTTTTAATGAGCAGTTCTTC. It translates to CASSSLTFNEQFF.